This T cell receptor (beta chain) was sequenced for a study of T cells after yellow fever vaccination. Study-wide findings and caveats: Clones that expanded after primary vaccination mostly reappeared after the booster (96% CD4, approximately 85% CD8). There was a possibility that FACS-sorted repertoires contained abundant clonotypes contaminating from the bulk population. On re-exposure, the response was weaker but peaked faster, at day 5 versus 15.

V was clipped by 5 bases and J by 6 bases; unmatched bases: 13. The germline V gene encodes CDR1 MNHEY and CDR2 SMNVEV (reference sequence). The CDR3 consists of 18 residues. The TCR cDNA carried a universal primer site and UMIs from 5'RACE template switching. TCRdb re-derived calls from the 5' RACE reads in MiXCR, one entry per CDR3 protein. The sample includes around 46,000 distinct CDR3 sequences, roughly 6.4% seen only once; the top ten take 15%. The source is a man under 40 who received the YFV17D yellow fever vaccine. This chain links TRBV27 with TRBJ2-1; 13 nucleotides match TRBD2. This specimen was CD8+ T cells not binding an NS4B(214-222) dextramer, sorted from PBMCs, taken 45 days after the yellow fever booster vaccination. CDR3 in DNA: TGTGCCAGCAGTCAAGGGACTAGCGGGGCTGCATGGTTCAATGAGCAGTTCTTC. It codes for CASSQGTSGAAWFNEQFF.